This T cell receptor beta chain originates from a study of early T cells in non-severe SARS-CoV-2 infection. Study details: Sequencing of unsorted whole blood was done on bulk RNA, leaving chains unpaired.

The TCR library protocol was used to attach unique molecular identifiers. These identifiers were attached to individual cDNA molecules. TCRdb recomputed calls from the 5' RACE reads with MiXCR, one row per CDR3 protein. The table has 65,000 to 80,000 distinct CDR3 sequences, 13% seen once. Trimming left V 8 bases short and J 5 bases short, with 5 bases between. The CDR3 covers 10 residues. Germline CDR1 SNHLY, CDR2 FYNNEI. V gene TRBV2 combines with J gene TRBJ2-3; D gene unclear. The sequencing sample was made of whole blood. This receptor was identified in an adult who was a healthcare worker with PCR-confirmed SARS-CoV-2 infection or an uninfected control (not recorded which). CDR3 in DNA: TGTGCCAGCGGGCAAGATACGCAGTATTTT. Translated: CASGQDTQYF.